This T cell receptor beta chain appears in the sequencing data of a study of CD8 T cells in ankylosing spondylitis. The study, taken as a whole, reports: Several highly homologous variants formed a TCR beta motif that appeared characteristic of ankylosing spondylitis blood. Past research had described some motif variants in reactive arthritis synovial fluid and blood. Disease-linked clones were reportedly significantly enriched in matched ankylosing spondylitis synovial fluid.

Molecular-barcoded quantitative 5'-RACE produced these TCR beta libraries. MiXCR was run by TCRdb on the 5' RACE reads, yielding one entry per CDR3 protein. The sample lists 470,000 or so distinct CDR3 sequences; 25% to 30% were seen once. V dropped 0 bases and J dropped 8 bases, with 15 bases sitting between them. The germline gives CDR1 SGDLS, CDR2 YYNGEE. The CDR3 is 15 amino acids. On this clonotype itself: Its antigen is not known.

Sample: blood, either unsorted or a sorted T cell fraction (not recorded which). This clonotype originated in a male donor with ankylosing spondylitis. The V and J genes are TRBV9 and TRBJ2-1; possible D gene TRBD2, 6 bases. The CDR3 spells CASSVGARGSDEQFF. The CDR3 DNA sequence: TGTGCCAGCAGCGTAGGGGCCCGGGGGAGTGATGAGCAGTTCTTC.